These T cell receptor beta chains were read from a single sample in a study of CD8+CD57+ T cells in acquired aplastic anemia. Each CDR3 protein is one row after TCRdb ran MiXCR on the reads. The sample includes fewer than 70,000 distinct CDR3 sequences, 45% to 60% seen only once; the top ten take about 8.3%. The specimen was sorted CD4+, CD8+, or CD8+CD57+ T cells (not recorded which) from PBMCs. The receptors were sampled from a human donor in good health, serving as a control. Each CDR3 is given with its conserved first and last residue. A D gene is named only where the DNA matches it firmly. Clone sizes are given selectively: once, few, many, or a class where the clone is expanded.

>-|TRBV4-2|many|TRBJ2-7|17
CASSPFQGTPPSYEQYF
TGTGCCAGCAGCCCATTTCAGGGTACTCCCCCCTCCTACGAGCAGTACTTC
>-|TRBV29-1|-|TRBJ2-1|11
CSLTSYNEQFF
TGCAGCTTGACGAGCTACAATGAGCAGTTCTTC
>TRBD1|TRBV5-6|many|TRBJ2-1|19
CASSLFRLDRGSSYNEQFF
TGTGCCAGCAGCTTGTTCAGATTAGACAGGGGGAGCTCCTACAATGAGCAGTTCTTC
>TRBD1|TRBV5-1|many|TRBJ2-2|13
CASRQGGTGELFF
TGCGCCAGCCGACAGGGTGGGACCGGGGAGCTGTTTTTT
>-|TRBV9|many|TRBJ2-3|14
CASSKAGEADTQYF
TGTGCCAGCAGCAAGGCAGGGGAAGCAGATACGCAGTATTTT
>-|TRBV2|-|TRBJ2-7|11
CASRGNYEQYF
TGTGCCAGCCGGGGGAACTACGAGCAGTACTTC
>TRBD2|TRBV4-2|-|TRBJ2-1|18
CASSQDRREGISYNEQFF
TGTGCCAGCAGCCAAGATCGGCGGGAGGGCATCTCCTACAATGAGCAGTTCTTC
>TRBD2|TRBV15|-|TRBJ2-1|13
CATRTSPHNEQFF
TGTGCCACTCGGACTAGCCCCCACAATGAGCAGTTCTTC
>TRBD2|TRBV29-1|-|TRBJ2-7|13
CSVRAGSFYEQYF
TGCAGCGTCCGAGCGGGATCCTTCTACGAGCAGTACTTC
>TRBD1|TRBV20-1|-|TRBJ2-3|15
CSARDPNRGTDTQYF
TGCAGTGCTAGAGATCCAAACAGGGGGACAGATACGCAGTATTTT
>-|TRBV11-2|many|TRBJ1-3|19
CASSLVPPLGMSSGNTIYF
TGTGCCAGCAGCTTAGTTCCCCCGCTAGGGATGAGCTCTGGAAACACCATATATTTT
>-|TRBV2|few|TRBJ2-2|14
CASMGTANTGELFF
TGTGCCAGCATGGGGACCGCGAACACCGGGGAGCTGTTTTTT
>TRBD1|TRBV27|-|TRBJ2-1|15
CASSFRDRGPNEQFF
TGTGCCAGCAGTTTTAGGGACAGGGGTCCTAATGAGCAGTTCTTC
>-|TRBV24-1|few|TRBJ2-3|12
CATSDLWGSKYF
TGTGCCACCAGTGATTTATGGGGGAGCAAGTATTTT
>-|TRBV9|few|TRBJ2-3|16
CASSVEDRDHTDTQYF
TGTGCCAGCAGCGTTGAAGATCGTGATCACACAGATACGCAGTATTTT
>TRBD2|TRBV24-1|-|TRBJ2-3|18
CATSDLVGKRGSTDTQYF
TGTGCCACCAGTGATTTGGTCGGAAAGCGGGGGAGCACAGATACGCAGTATTTT
>-|TRBV30|many|TRBJ1-2|13
CAWRKGGFYGYTF
TGTGCCTGGAGAAAAGGGGGTTTTTATGGCTACACCTTC
>-|TRBV20-1|many|TRBJ2-1|12
CSASSEAWEQFF
TGCAGTGCTTCCTCCGAAGCGTGGGAGCAGTTCTTC
>-|TRBV30|many|TRBJ1-2|14
CAWSAAGTRVGYTF
TGTGCCTGGAGTGCCGCCGGGACGAGGGTGGGCTACACCTTC
>-|TRBV24-1|-|TRBJ2-7|16
CATSDPRTGHAAEQYF
TGTGCCACCAGTGACCCTCGTACCGGGCACGCGGCCGAGCAGTACTTC
>-|TRBV11-2|-|TRBJ2-7|13
CASSLDRARAQYF
TGTGCCAGCAGCTTAGATCGGGCCAGGGCACAGTACTTC
>TRBD2|TRBV4-1|many|TRBJ2-5|16
CASSQGVAGVFETQYF
TGCGCCAGCAGCCAAGGAGTAGCGGGGGTCTTTGAGACCCAGTACTTC
>-|TRBV27|many|TRBJ2-3|12
CASTDAADTQYF
TGTGCCAGCACTGACGCGGCGGATACGCAGTATTTT
>-|TRBV4-3|-|TRBJ2-7|15
CASSQVRTESYEQYF
TGCGCCAGCAGCCAAGTTCGAACTGAATCCTACGAGCAGTACTTC
>-|TRBV7-9|few|TRBJ1-3|12
CASSPSGNTIYF
TGTGCCAGCAGCCCCAGTGGGAACACCATATATTTT
>-|TRBV29-1|-|TRBJ1-1|12
CSVLEGGTEAFF
TGCAGCGTTCTCGAGGGGGGGACTGAAGCTTTCTTT
>-|TRBV20-1|many|TRBJ2-3|16
CSARDQLDGITDTQYF
TGCAGTGCTAGAGATCAACTGGACGGAATCACAGATACGCAGTATTTT
>-|TRBV15|-|TRBJ2-7|15
CATSRDLSLMREQYF
TGTGCCACCAGCAGAGATCTGTCCCTTATGAGGGAGCAGTACTTC
>-|TRBV19|medium-sized|TRBJ2-1|13
CASSMLLYNEQFF
TGTGCCAGTAGTATGCTCCTCTACAATGAGCAGTTCTTC
>-|TRBV11-2|many|TRBJ1-3|16
CASSLTGTSSGNTIYF
TGTGCCAGCAGCTTAACAGGCACGAGCTCTGGAAACACCATATATTTT
>-|TRBV20-1|many|TRBJ1-2|19
CSARKPFGRPDLNNYGYTF
TGCAGTGCTAGGAAACCCTTCGGCAGACCCGACCTAAATAACTATGGCTACACCTTC
>TRBD2|TRBV10-2|-|TRBJ2-7|15
CASSPLAGGVYEQYF
TGCGCCAGCAGTCCTCTAGCGGGGGGGGTATACGAGCAGTACTTC
>TRBD1|TRBV2|-|TRBJ1-1|13
CATLGQPNTEAFF
TGTGCCACGCTGGGACAGCCGAACACTGAAGCTTTCTTT
>-|TRBV12-3/TRBV12-4|-|TRBJ1-3|12
CASNEALDTTYF
TGTGCCAGCAACGAGGCCTTGGACACCACATATTTT
>-|TRBV20-1|once|TRBJ2-3|13
CSARPVGTDTQYF
TGCAGTGCTAGACCAGTCGGTACAGATACGCAGTATTTT
>-|TRBV2|-|TRBJ1-1|14
CASTEEGLNTEAFF
TGTGCCAGCACAGAAGAAGGCCTGAACACTGAAGCTTTCTTT
>-|TRBV2|medium-sized|TRBJ1-2|13
CASSGTDPYGYTF
TGTGCCAGCAGTGGGACAGACCCCTATGGCTACACCTTC
>-|TRBV2|-|TRBJ2-5|14
CASSDDSYNQPQYF
TGTGCCAGCAGTGATGACAGCTACAATCAGCCCCAGTACTTC
>-|TRBV7-3|many|TRBJ2-4|15
CASSLTTAPGDIQYF
TGTGCCAGCAGCTTAACCACGGCTCCAGGGGACATTCAGTACTTC
>-|TRBV29-1|few|TRBJ2-5|14
CSVSGTLVQETQYF
TGCAGCGTATCCGGGACTTTGGTACAAGAGACCCAGTACTTC
>-|TRBV11-2|-|TRBJ1-1|13
CASSFSRGAEAFF
TGTGCCAGCAGCTTCTCCCGGGGTGCTGAAGCTTTCTTT
>-|TRBV4-1|many|TRBJ2-2|17
CASSQDWEGRRAGELFF
-
>TRBD1|TRBV4-2|-|TRBJ1-1|16
CASSQDWAGGETEAFF
TGTGCCAGCAGCCAAGATTGGGCAGGGGGCGAGACTGAAGCTTTCTTT
>TRBD1|TRBV7-2|-|TRBJ2-7|15
CASSFSGTGGHEQYF
TGTGCCAGCAGCTTTTCCGGGACAGGGGGGCACGAGCAGTACTTC
>-|TRBV10-3|-|TRBJ1-6|17
CASRSRQWDNYNSPLHF
TGTGCCAGCAGATCGCGACAGTGGGATAACTATAATTCACCCCTCCACTTT
>-|TRBV24-1|-|TRBJ2-5|13
CATSDLVGETQYF
TGTGCCACCAGTGATTTGGTTGGAGAGACCCAGTACTTC
>-|TRBV15|-|TRBJ2-7|16
CATSRDLAGTLYEQYF
TGTGCCACCAGCAGAGATCTGGCGGGAACACTCTACGAGCAGTACTTC
>-|TRBV5-1|few|TRBJ1-2|15
CASRADTASLYGYTF
TGCGCCAGCAGGGCGGATACGGCCAGTTTGTATGGCTACACCTTC
>-|TRBV9|-|TRBJ1-1|14
CASSVDRWNTEAFF
TGTGCCAGCAGCGTAGATAGGTGGAACACTGAAGCTTTCTTT
>TRBD2|TRBV7-7|few|TRBJ2-2|17
CASSLGTSGFDTGELFF
TGTGCCAGCAGCCTAGGGACTAGCGGGTTTGACACCGGGGAGCTGTTTTTC
>-|TRBV7-2|-|TRBJ2-7|12
CASSSSGDEQYF
TGTGCCAGCAGCAGCTCGGGGGACGAGCAGTACTTC
>-|TRBV12-3/TRBV12-4|-|TRBJ1-2|14
CASSDTGGDYGYTF
TGTGCCAGCAGTGATACAGGTGGGGACTACGGCTACACCTTC
>-|TRBV6-2/TRBV6-3|-|TRBJ1-5|12
CASSKGDQPQHF
TGTGCCAGCAGTAAAGGAGATCAGCCCCAGCATTTT
>TRBD2|TRBV10-3|-|TRBJ2-5|15
CAIGPGGLLEETQYF
TGTGCCATCGGGCCGGGGGGACTTTTGGAAGAGACCCAGTACTTC
>-|TRBV7-8|medium-sized|TRBJ2-7|13
CASSRTVTYEQYF
TGTGCCAGCAGCAGGACAGTCACCTACGAGCAGTACTTC
>TRBD2|TRBV4-1|many|TRBJ2-7|15
CASSQAGTITYEQYF
TGCGCCAGCAGCCAAGCAGGGACTATCACCTACGAGCAGTACTTC
>TRBD1|TRBV25-1|-|TRBJ1-2|15
CASSGRDRGVYGYTF
TGTGCCAGCAGTGGACGGGACAGGGGGGTCTATGGCTACACCTTC